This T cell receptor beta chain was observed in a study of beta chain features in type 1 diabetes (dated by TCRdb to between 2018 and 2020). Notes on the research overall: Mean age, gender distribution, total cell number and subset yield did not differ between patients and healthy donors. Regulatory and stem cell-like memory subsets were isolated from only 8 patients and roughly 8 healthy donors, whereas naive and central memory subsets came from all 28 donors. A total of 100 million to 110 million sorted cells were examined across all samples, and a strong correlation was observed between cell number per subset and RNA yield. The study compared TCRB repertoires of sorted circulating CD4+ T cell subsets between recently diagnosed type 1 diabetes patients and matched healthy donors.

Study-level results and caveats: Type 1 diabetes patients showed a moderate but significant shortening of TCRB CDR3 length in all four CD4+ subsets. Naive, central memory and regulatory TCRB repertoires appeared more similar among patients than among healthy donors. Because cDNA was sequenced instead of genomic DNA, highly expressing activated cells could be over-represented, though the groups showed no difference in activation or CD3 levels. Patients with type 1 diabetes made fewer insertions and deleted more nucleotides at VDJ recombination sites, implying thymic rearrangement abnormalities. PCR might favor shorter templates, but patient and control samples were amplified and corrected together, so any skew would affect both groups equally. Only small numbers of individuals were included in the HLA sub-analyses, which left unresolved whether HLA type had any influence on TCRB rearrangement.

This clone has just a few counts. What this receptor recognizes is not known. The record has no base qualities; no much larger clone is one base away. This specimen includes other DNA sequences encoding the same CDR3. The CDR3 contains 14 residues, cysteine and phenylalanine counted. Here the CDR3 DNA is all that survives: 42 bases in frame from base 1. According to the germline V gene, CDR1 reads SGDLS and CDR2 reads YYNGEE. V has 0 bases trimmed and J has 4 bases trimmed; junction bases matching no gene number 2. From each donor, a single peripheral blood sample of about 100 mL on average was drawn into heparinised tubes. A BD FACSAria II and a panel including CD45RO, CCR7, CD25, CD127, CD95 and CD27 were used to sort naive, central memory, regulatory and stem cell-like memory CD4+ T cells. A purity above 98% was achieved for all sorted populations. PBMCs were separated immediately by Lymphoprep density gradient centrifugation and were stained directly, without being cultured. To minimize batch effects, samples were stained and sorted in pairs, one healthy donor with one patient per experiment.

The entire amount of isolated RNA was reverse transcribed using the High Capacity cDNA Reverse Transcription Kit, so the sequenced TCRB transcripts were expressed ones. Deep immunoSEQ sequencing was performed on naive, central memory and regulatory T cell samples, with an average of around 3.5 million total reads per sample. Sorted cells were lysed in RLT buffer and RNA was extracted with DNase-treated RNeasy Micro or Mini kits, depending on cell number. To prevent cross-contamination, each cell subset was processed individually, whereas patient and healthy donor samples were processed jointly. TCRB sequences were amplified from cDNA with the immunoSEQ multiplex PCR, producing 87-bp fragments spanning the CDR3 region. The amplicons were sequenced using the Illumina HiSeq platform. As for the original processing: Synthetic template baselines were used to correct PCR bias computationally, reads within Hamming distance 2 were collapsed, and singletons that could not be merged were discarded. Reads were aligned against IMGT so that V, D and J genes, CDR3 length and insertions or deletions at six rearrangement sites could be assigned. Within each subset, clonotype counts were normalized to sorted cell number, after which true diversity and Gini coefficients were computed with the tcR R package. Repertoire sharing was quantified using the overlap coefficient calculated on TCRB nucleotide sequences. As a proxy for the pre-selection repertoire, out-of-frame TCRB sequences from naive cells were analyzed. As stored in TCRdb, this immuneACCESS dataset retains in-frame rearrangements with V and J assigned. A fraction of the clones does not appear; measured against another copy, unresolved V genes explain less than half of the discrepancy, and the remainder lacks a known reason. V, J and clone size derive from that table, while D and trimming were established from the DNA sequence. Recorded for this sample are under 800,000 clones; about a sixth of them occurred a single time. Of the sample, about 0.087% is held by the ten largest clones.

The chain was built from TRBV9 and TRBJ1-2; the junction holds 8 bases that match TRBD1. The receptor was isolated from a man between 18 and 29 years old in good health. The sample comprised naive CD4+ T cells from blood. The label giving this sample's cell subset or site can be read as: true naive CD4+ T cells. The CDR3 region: CASSVAGQAYGYTF. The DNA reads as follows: TGTGCCAGCAGCGTAGCGGGACAGGCCTATGGCTACACCTTC.